This T cell receptor (beta chain) was retrieved from a study of T-cell memory formation after mild COVID-19. Study-level results: Contracting clones from day 15 to 85 showed balanced CD4/CD8; later expanders favored CD4+. Cross-reactive memory apparently joined, as some responding clones appeared in pre-infection memory.

The germline V gene encodes CDR1 MNHEY and CDR2 SVGEGT. The CDR3 is 12 amino acids. The V gene lost 8 bases and the J gene lost 7 bases, with 15 bases spanning the gap. This clonotype was seen a handful of times. The antigen remains undetermined. The 5'RACE method, run with constant-segment primers, produced TCR alpha and TCR beta cDNA libraries (carrying sample barcodes and UMIs). TCRdb used MiXCR to reprocess the 5' RACE reads, holding one entry per CDR3 protein. The sample lists around 300,000 distinct CDR3 sequences; over 15% were seen once. The chain combines TRBV6-2 or TRBV6-3 with TRBJ2-7; maybe TRBD2 (6 bases). The sequenced material came from PBMCs or a T cell subset sorted from them (not recorded which). The TCR sequence derives from a man between 18 and 29 years old who had mild COVID-19 (a few samples of this study predate the infection). Cell type and time point are not known. The CDR3 bases are TGTGCCAGCGGTAGCGGTTTCGGGGAGCAGTACTTC. Translated: CASGSGFGEQYF.